One T cell receptor beta chain is described in this entry. The CDR3 sequence is 15 residues long. Germline V gene data show CDR1 as SNHLY and CDR2 as FYNNEI. The junction had 8 bases not matched to a gene; V was cut back by 6 bases and J by 7 bases. The data belong to a study of shared T cell receptors in the human thymus. Using immunoSEQ multiplex PCR, the repertoire was profiled, and TCRdb retains in-frame clones only, with some absent. The sample records 500,000 to 550,000 clones, 70% to 80% being singletons. These same records also appear under a second study, on human thymus T cells. From that paper: Healthy Finnish infants undergoing corrective surgery for congenital heart defects were used as donors. Overlap was high between thymic repertoires from unrelated individuals, as reported in related research.

This TCR was sampled from a boy in the first two years of life with a congenital heart defect. This chain joins TRBV2 and TRBJ2-1; the match to TRBD2 covers 11 bases. Input material: thymocytes. CDR3 in DNA: TGTGCCAGCAGCCAGACTAGCGGGATGAAGAATGAGCAGTTCTTC. Translated: CASSQTSGMKNEQFF.